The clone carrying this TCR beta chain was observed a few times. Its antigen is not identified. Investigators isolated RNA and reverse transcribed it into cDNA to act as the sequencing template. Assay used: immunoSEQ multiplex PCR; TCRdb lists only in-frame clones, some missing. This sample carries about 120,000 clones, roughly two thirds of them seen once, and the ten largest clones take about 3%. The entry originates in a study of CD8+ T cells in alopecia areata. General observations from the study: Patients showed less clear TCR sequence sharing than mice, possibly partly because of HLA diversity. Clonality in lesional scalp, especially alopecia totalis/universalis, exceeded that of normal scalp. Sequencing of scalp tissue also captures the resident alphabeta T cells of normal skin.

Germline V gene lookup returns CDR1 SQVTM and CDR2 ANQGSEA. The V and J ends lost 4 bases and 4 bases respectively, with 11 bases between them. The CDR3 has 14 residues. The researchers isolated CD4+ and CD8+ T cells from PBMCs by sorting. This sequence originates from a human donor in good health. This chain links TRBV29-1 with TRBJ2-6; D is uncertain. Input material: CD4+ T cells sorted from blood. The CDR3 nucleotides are TGCAGCGTTGTTTTCGGCTCGGGGGCCAACGTCCTGACTTTC. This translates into CSVVFGSGANVLTF.